This T cell receptor beta chain came from a study of tumor and adjacent non-tumor tissue in lung cancer. No cell sorting was done before RNA was extracted from the tissue. More than 3 cm separated this lung sample from the edge of the tumor. Ten or more counts support this clonotype. A modified ARM-PCR protocol with three rounds of nested PCR amplified TCRbeta. TCRdb reanalysed the multiplex PCR reads using MiXCR and keeps one entry per CDR3 protein. The profile shows fewer than 100,000 distinct CDR3 sequences, 76% of them singletons. The CDR3 spans 16 residues. Germline CDR1 is MDHEN and CDR2 is SYDVKM. Losses at the gene ends were 4 bases for V and 7 bases for J; bases not matched to a gene: 13.

The receptor comes from a woman in her 50s with non-small cell lung cancer. The V call is TRBV28, the J call TRBJ2-7, with 10 bases lining up with TRBD1. Sequencing was performed on distant non-tumor lung tissue. The CDR3 region has the DNA TGTGCCAGCAGTTCCAACCGGGACAGGGGCGCGGTTGAGCAGTACTTC. This sequence encodes CASSSNRDRGAVEQYF.